This TCR beta chain was identified in a study of control samples from healthy donors and cancer patients. Generated by immunoSEQ multiplex PCR, the TCRdb table keeps only in-frame clones and is missing some. The data show about 130,000 clones, 85% to 95% seen once. The CDR3 has 16 residues. Germline CDR1 reads SEHNR; CDR2 reads FQNEAQ (reference sequence). V trimming: 5 bases; J trimming: 9 bases; junction bases outside the gene matches: 12. The chain is built from TRBV7-9 and TRBJ2-1, with 11 positions matching TRBD2. Source material: PBMCs. The receptor's source is a man aged 80 or over with head and neck cancer. CDR3: CASSPLASGRLSEQFF. CDR3 nucleotides: TGTGCCAGCAGCCCCCTCGCTAGCGGGAGGCTAAGTGAGCAGTTCTTC.